One and the same sample provided the 15 T cell receptor beta chains below, sequenced in a study of regulatory T cells in long-lasting Graves disease. Arm-PCR of CDR3 regions and iRepertoire HTBI primers were the basis on which TCR beta libraries were built. TCRdb re-derived calls from the multiplex PCR reads in MiXCR, one entry per CDR3 protein. This table holds over 400,000 distinct CDR3 sequences, around 15% found once. As for time point: newly diagnosed GD, antithyroid drugs for less than 3 months. The TCR library was prepared using RNA isolated from PBMCs. These data were also filed under a second study, of T cells in Graves' hyperthyroidism and ophthalmopathy.

This specimen consisted of peripheral blood mononuclear cells (PBMCs), obtained at new diagnosis, from a patient treated with antithyroid drugs. The receptors shown here come from a woman in her forties or fifties with Graves disease.

This clonotype was detected only a few times. The chain has TRBV29-1 and TRBJ1-2; 11 bases match TRBD1. V shed 7 bases and J 8 bases; nucleotides not matched to a gene: 3. The CDR3 is 11 amino acids. The germline CDR1 and CDR2 sequences are SQVTM and ANQGSEA. CDR3 sequence (DNA): TGCAGCGAAGGGACAGGGGGGGGCTACACCTTC. Translation: CSEGTGGGYTF.

This clonotype was counted many times. The rearrangement uses TRBV28 and TRBJ1-6; D remains unclear. The germline gives CDR1 MDHEN, CDR2 SYDVKM. Trimming removed 5 bases from V and 0 bases from J, with 11 bases in between. This CDR3 has 16 amino acids. CDR3 residues: CASSHTESSYNSPLHF. In DNA form, the CDR3 reads TGTGCCAGCAGTCACACAGAGAGCTCCTATAATTCACCCCTCCACTTT. The complete variable domain, with remaining parts taken from reference TRBV28 and TRBJ1-6, reads DVKVTQSSRYLVKRTGEKVFLECVQDMDHENMFWYRQDPGLGLRLIYFSYDVKMKEKGDIPEGYSVSREKKERFSLILESASTNQTSMYLCASSHTESSYNSPLHFGNGTRLTVT.

This clonotype came up once. The chain couples TRBV6-2 or TRBV6-3 to TRBJ2-6; 11 bases match TRBD1. Germline V gives CDR1 MNHEY, CDR2 SVGEGT. The junction had 21 bases not matched to a gene; V was cut back by 6 bases and J by 2 bases. The CDR3 length is 22 residues. CDR3 region: CASSSMDRGLWFSKTGANVLTF. The CDR3, as DNA: TGTGCCAGCAGCAGCATGGACAGGGGGCTATGGTTTAGTAAAACTGGGGCCAACGTCCTGACTTTC.

This clonotype showed up just a few times. This chain joins TRBV20-1 and TRBJ1-2, with TRBD1 matching 8 bases. Germline CDR1 is DFQATT and CDR2 is SNEGSKA (reference sequence). V trimming: 2 bases; J trimming: 6 bases; junction bases outside the gene matches: 8. The CDR3 covers 14 residues. Here the CDR3 DNA reads TGCAGTGCTAGATCGGCAGGGGGCGCCGATGGCTACACCTTC. This codes for CSARSAGGADGYTF.

This clonotype was detected many times. J is TRBJ1-1 and V is TRBV28; unclear D gene. Trimming took off 3 bases at V and 12 bases at J, with 14 bases between the two ends. Germline lookup yields CDR1 MDHEN and CDR2 SYDVKM. This CDR3 comprises 12 residues. The CDR3 region has the DNA TGTGCCAGCAGTTTTCGCCCCCCGAGCTCTTTCTTT. It is translated as CASSFRPPSSFF.

This clonotype has just a few counts. The V gene is TRBV5-4, the J gene TRBJ2-7; 9 bases are shared with TRBD1. V trimming: 0 bases; J trimming: 3 bases; junction bases outside the gene matches: 4. This CDR3 region has 15 residues. Germline-derived CDR1 and CDR2 are SGHNT and YYREEE (reference sequence). The CDR3 sequence: CASSLARTGDYEQYF. In DNA, the CDR3 is TGTGCCAGCAGCTTGGCACGGACAGGGGACTACGAGCAGTACTTC. The full variable domain, with the rest looked up from reference TRBV5-4 and TRBJ2-7, is ETGVTQSPTHLIKTRGQQVTLRCSSQSGHNTVSWYQQALGQGPQFIFQYYREEENGRGNFPPRFSGLQFPNYSSELNVNALELDDSALYLCASSLARTGDYEQYFGPGTRLTVT.

This clonotype was recorded a few times. The chain uses TRBV27 and TRBJ2-6; D uncertain. Germline values: CDR1 MNHEY, CDR2 SMNVEV (reference sequence). Trimming took 1 base from V and 0 from J, leaving 10 bases between them. The length of the CDR3 is 17 residues. CDR3 in DNA: TGTGCCAGCAGTTTATATCCAGACCTCTCTGGGGCCAACGTCCTGACTTTC. It yields the protein CASSLYPDLSGANVLTF.

This clonotype was seen only a few times. A much more abundant neighbour one base away suggests this may be a read error. The chain couples TRBV28 to TRBJ2-1; D perhaps matches TRBD1 (6 bases). The V gene's germline CDR1 is MDHEN and CDR2 SYDVKM. CDR3 size: 16 residues. The CDR3 region is CAGRLTPTQGYNEQFF. CDR3 coding DNA: TGTGCCGGCAGGCTTACCCCGACGCAGGGGTACAATGAGCAGTTCTTC.

The table lists this clonotype with many counts. The chain joins TRBV11-2 to TRBJ2-5, with 9 bases that match TRBD2. CDR1 is SGHAT, CDR2 FQNNGV, per germline. CDR3 size: 14 residues. Trimming removed 2 bases from V and 10 bases from J; junction bases left unmatched: 8. The CDR3 reads CASSLRASGKVQYF. The CDR3 coding sequence is TGTGCCAGCAGCTTACGGGCTAGCGGGAAGGTCCAGTACTTC.

The chain links TRBV29-1 to TRBJ1-2; D may be TRBD1 (6 bases). Germline V lookup: CDR1 SQVTM, CDR2 ANQGSEA. CDR3 size: 13 residues. V shed 6 bases and J shed 2 bases, with 13 bases lying between them. CDR3 sequence: CSVGGVRNYGYTF. Here the CDR3 DNA reads TGCAGCGTAGGGGGGGTAAGGAACTATGGCTACACCTTC. Combining the CDR3 with reference TRBV29-1 and TRBJ1-2 gives the whole variable domain SAVISQKPSRDICQRGTSLTIQCQVDSQVTMMFWYRQQPGQSLTLIATANQGSEATYESGFVIDKFPISRPNLTFSTLTVSNMSPEDSSIYLCSVGGVRNYGYTFGSGTRLTVV.

The CDR3 loop is CAISEQGQGYGYTF. The CDR3 bases are TGTGCCATCAGTGAGCAGGGGCAGGGCTATGGCTACACCTTC. The chain uses TRBV10-3 and TRBJ1-2, with D maybe TRBD1 (6 bases). This CDR3 spans 14 amino acids. The V end lost 2 bases, the J end lost 4 bases, and 11 bases lay between the germline ends. Germline V CDR1 and CDR2: ENHRY, SYGVKD.

Turning to this clonotype: A single base separates this from a much larger clone, so it may be a read error. This chain connects TRBV18 to TRBJ1-1; 9 nucleotides align to TRBD1. The ends lost 0 bases at V and 7 bases at J; junction bases unmatched: 6. The CDR3 extends over 15 amino acids. Germline V gene lookup returns CDR1 KGHSH and CDR2 LQKENI. CDR3 in amino acids: CASSPPGQGKDEAFF. The CDR3 nucleotides read TGTGCCAGCTCACCACCGGGACAGGGTAAGGATGAAGCTTTCTTT.

This clonotype has a count of ten or more. V is TRBV6-1 and J is TRBJ2-1; TRBD2 matches at 8 bases. After removal of 7 bases from V and 8 bases from J, the junction contained 13 bases not matched to a gene. The germline V gene has CDR1 MNHNS and CDR2 SASEGT. The CDR3 has 15 amino acids. Here the CDR3 DNA reads TGTGCCAGCAAAACCCGACAGATACTAGCGGATGAGCAGTTCTTC. Its protein product is CASKTRQILADEQFF.

This clonotype was picked up a small number of times. The chain recombines TRBV7-9 with TRBJ1-4; D is uncertain. The CDR3 loop spans 13 amino acids. Germline V gene sequence: CDR1 SEHNR, CDR2 FQNEAQ (reference sequence). V shed 1 base and J shed 7 bases, with 7 bases lying between them. Written as DNA, the CDR3 is TGTGCCAGCAGCTTAGATGAGGGTGAAAAACTGTTTTTT. Amino acid sequence: CASSLDEGEKLFF.

This clonotype came up a few times. V usage is TRBV6-2 or TRBV6-3 and J usage is TRBJ2-5; a weak D match, TRBD2 (6 bases). The CDR3 length is 15 residues. V gave up 2 bases and J gave up 1 base, with 11 bases separating them. CDR1 is MNHEY, CDR2 SVGEGT, per germline. CDR3 bases: TGTGCCAGCAGTTACGCGAGTAGCGGCCAAGAGACCCAGTACTTC. Its translation: CASSYASSGQETQYF.